The 23 T cell receptor beta chains below come from one sample, sequenced in a study of cytomegalovirus exposure and HLA in healthy donors. The PCR contained 60 Vbeta and 13 Jbeta primers. The protocol was immunoSEQ multiplex PCR, while the TCRdb copy is restricted to in-frame clones and leaves out a portion. The data contain approximately 150,000 clones, approximately 80% of them singletons. Material: PBMCs. These receptors were obtained from a woman aged 40 to 55 in good health and CMV-seronegative.

V is TRBV6-5 and J is TRBJ1-5; a weak D match, TRBD1 (5 bases). Trimming shortened V by 5 bases and J by 3 bases, and 8 bases separated the two germline ends. This CDR3 is 13 amino acids long. Germline CDR1 and CDR2: MNHEY and SVGAGI. The CDR3 protein is CASSRQINQPQHF. In DNA form, the CDR3 reads TGTGCCAGCAGTAGACAGATCAATCAGCCCCAGCATTTT.

V and J are TRBV11-1 and TRBJ2-7, with TRBD1 as a possible D gene (6 bases). The V end lost 5 bases, the J end lost 7 bases, and 15 bases lay between the germline ends. The CDR3 extends over 13 amino acids. Germline CDR1 and CDR2: SGHAT and FQDESV (reference sequence). The CDR3 nucleotides are TGTGCCAGCAGCCGACAGTTGCAGGGGGAGCAGTACTTC. It codes for CASSRQLQGEQYF.

V gene TRBV15 combines with J gene TRBJ2-7, with D maybe TRBD1 (6 bases). Deletions cut 1 base from V and 2 bases from J, with 9 bases between. This CDR3 has 14 residues. Looked up from germline, CDR1 is LNHNV and CDR2 is YYDKDF (reference sequence). CDR3 DNA sequence: TGTGCCACCAGCAGAGGGGGGCATGCCTACGAGCAGTACTTC. Protein product: CATSRGGHAYEQYF.

Of note for this clone: The junction departs from the called germline gene at one end, perhaps through a read error. The chain couples TRBV28 to TRBJ1-1; the D is unclear. The CDR3 is 12 residues long. CDR1 and CDR2 (germline): MDHEN, SYDVKM. The CDR3 coding sequence is TGTGCCAGCAGTTCTAGACCGACGAGAACGATCTTT. It translates to CASSSRPTRTIF.

This clone was recorded only once. The chain has TRBV5-5 and TRBJ1-5, with D possibly being TRBD1 (6 bases). The CDR3 length is 16 residues. From germline, CDR1 is SGHKS and CDR2 YYEKEE (reference sequence). V dropped 0 bases and J dropped 5 bases, with 15 bases sitting between them. CDR3 bases: TGTGCCAGCAGCTTGGCGGGGGGCCTAAACGATCAGCCCCAGCATTTT. Its translation: CASSLAGGLNDQPQHF.

CDR3 sequence reads: CASSLGQNNQPQHF. Here the CDR3 DNA reads TGTGCCAGCAGTTTAGGTCAGAACAATCAGCCCCAGCATTTT. The rearrangement uses TRBV28 and TRBJ1-5; D unclear. The CDR3 covers 14 residues. Trimming pared 2 bases from V and 3 bases from J, leaving 8 bases between. In germline, CDR1 is MDHEN, CDR2 SYDVKM.

The chain employs TRBV11-2 and TRBJ2-5, with a weak D call TRBD1 (6 bases). Looked up from germline, CDR1 is SGHAT and CDR2 is FQNNGV. The CDR3 is made up of 13 amino acids. V was shortened by 7 bases and J by 2 bases, with 11 bases between the two germline ends. CDR3 nucleotides: TGTGCCAGCACCGTCACAGGGCAAGAGACCCAGTACTTC. Residues: CASTVTGQETQYF.

The chain employs TRBV19 and TRBJ1-2, with a weak D call TRBD1 (6 bases). Between the trimmed V and J ends, which lost 4 bases and 3 bases, there was a span of 18 bases. This CDR3 spans 16 amino acids. CDR1 is LNHDA and CDR2 is SQIVND in the germline V gene (reference sequence). The CDR3 sequence is CASSKPDRIWDYGYTF. DNA of the CDR3: TGTGCCAGTAGTAAACCCGACAGGATTTGGGACTATGGCTACACCTTC. The full variable domain, rest sourced from reference TRBV19 and TRBJ1-2, is DGGITQSPKYLFRKEGQNVTLSCEQNLNHDAMYWYRQDPGQGLRLIYYSQIVNDFQKGDIAEGYSVSREKKESFPLTVTSAQKNPTAFYLCASSKPDRIWDYGYTFGSGTRLTVV.

The rearrangement joins TRBV27 to TRBJ2-6; the match to TRBD1 covers 7 bases. From germline, CDR1 is MNHEY and CDR2 SMNVEV (reference sequence). This CDR3 region has 16 residues. With 4 bases clipped from V and 4 bases from J, the junction kept 7 bases outside the gene matches. The CDR3 sequence is CASSWGQPTGANVLTF. The CDR3 bases are TGTGCCAGCAGTTGGGGACAGCCCACCGGGGCCAACGTCCTGACTTTC.

The V gene is TRBV7-3, the J gene TRBJ2-3; D remains unclear. The length of the CDR3 is 12 residues. Trimming shortened V by 5 bases and J by 2 bases, and 5 bases separated the two germline ends. Looked up from germline, CDR1 is SGHTA and CDR2 is FQGTGA. The CDR3 region has the DNA TGTGCCAGCAGCCTATTCACAGATACGCAGTATTTT. Translating gives CASSLFTDTQYF.

The V and J genes are TRBV7-9 and TRBJ2-7, with 10 bases aligning to TRBD2. This CDR3 has 14 amino acids. Germline-derived CDR1 and CDR2 are SEHNR and FQNEAQ (reference sequence). With 5 bases clipped from V and 4 bases from J, the junction kept 5 bases outside the gene matches. The CDR3 loop reads CASSKGLARYEQYF. The CDR3 DNA follows: TGTGCCAGCAGCAAGGGACTAGCGAGGTACGAGCAGTACTTC. Drawing the rest from reference TRBV7-9 and TRBJ2-7, the complete variable domain is DTGVSQNPRHKITKRGQNVTFRCDPISEHNRLYWYRQTLGQGPEFLTYFQNEAQLEKSRLLSDRFSAERPKGSFSTLEIQRTEQGDSAMYLCASSKGLARYEQYFGPGTRLTVT.

The J gene is TRBJ2-3, the V gene TRBV13; weak D call: TRBD1 (5 bases). The CDR3 runs to 14 residues. CDR1 PRHDT and CDR2 FYEKMQ come from the germline V gene (reference sequence). Trimming removed 5 bases from V and 2 bases from J, with 11 bases in between. CDR3 sequence reads: CASSRDSSTDTQYF. The CDR3 bases are TGTGCCAGCAGCCGAGACAGCTCCACAGATACGCAGTATTTT.

The gene calls are TRBV5-4 and TRBJ2-1; 9 bases align to TRBD2. V lost 5 bases to trimming and J lost 8 bases; unmatched junction nucleotides: 14. CDR1 is SGHNT and CDR2 is YYREEE in the germline V gene (reference sequence). The CDR3 loop spans 16 amino acids. CDR3 nucleotides: TGTGCCAGCAGTTACATCATCGGGACTAGCCCCCATGAGCAGTTCTTC. Its protein product is CASSYIIGTSPHEQFF.

This chain connects TRBV5-1 to TRBJ2-1, with 11 bases matching TRBD2. Per germline, CDR1 SGHRS and CDR2 YFSETQ. V was pared by 7 bases and J by 4 bases, with 7 bases of the junction left unmatched. This CDR3 is built from 15 residues. The CDR3 region is CASSGTSGSYNEQFF. The CDR3 DNA reads TGCGCCAGCTCTGGGACTAGCGGCAGTTACAATGAGCAGTTCTTC.

The V gene is TRBV11-2, the J gene TRBJ1-1; D is undetermined. Trimming left V 3 bases short and J 4 bases short, with 6 bases between. Germline loops: CDR1 SGHAT, CDR2 FQNNGV. The CDR3 totals 12 residues. The DNA for the CDR3 is TGTGCCAGCAGCTTTCCCAGCACTGAAGCTTTCTTT. Its translation is CASSFPSTEAFF.

This clone was recorded once. This sequence joins TRBV5-1 and TRBJ2-1, with 7 bases aligning to TRBD2. Germline lookup yields CDR1 SGHRS and CDR2 YFSETQ. V lost 1 base to trimming and J lost 3 bases; unmatched junction nucleotides: 10. CDR3 length equals 17 residues. The CDR3 DNA reads as TGCGCCAGCAGCTTGTTGATTGGTGGCGGGAGCTACAATGAGCAGTTCTTC. Residues: CASSLLIGGGSYNEQFF. Using reference TRBV5-1 and TRBJ2-1 for the parts outside the CDR3, the full variable domain is KAGVTQTPRYLIKTRGQQVTLSCSPISGHRSVSWYQQTPGQGLQFLFEYFSETQRNKGNFPGRFSGRQFSNSRSEMNVSTLELGDSALYLCASSLLIGGGSYNEQFFGPGTRLTVL.

This clone was found a few times. The J gene is TRBJ1-1, the V gene TRBV7-3, with TRBD1 as a possible D gene (5 bases). V lost 1 base, J lost 2 bases, and 8 bases lay in between. Per the germline V gene, CDR1 is SGHTA and CDR2 is FQGTGA. CDR3 length: 14 residues. Here the CDR3 reads CASSLMRDNTEAFF. DNA of the CDR3: TGTGCCAGCAGCTTAATGCGGGACAACACTGAAGCTTTCTTT.

CDR3 region: CASSFSPQGATSEAFF. The CDR3 DNA reads as TGTGCCAGCAGCTTTTCACCACAGGGGGCTACCTCTGAAGCTTTCTTT. The chain recombines TRBV11-1 with TRBJ1-1, with TRBD1 identical over 9 bases. Looked up from germline, CDR1 is SGHAT and CDR2 is FQDESV (reference sequence). J lost 6 bases, V lost 3 bases, and 11 bases had no gene match. The CDR3 covers 16 residues.

The V and J genes are TRBV7-8 and TRBJ2-2; 10 positions agree with TRBD2. Germline V gene lookup returns CDR1 SGHVS and CDR2 FQNEAQ. Trimming took 5 bases from V and 3 from J; bases not matched to a gene: 21. This CDR3 has 21 amino acids. Here the CDR3 DNA reads TGTGCCAGCAGCCCACCACCTAGCGGGAGTTCGTTACGGACCTACACCGGGGAGCTGTTTTTT. It codes for CASSPPPSGSSLRTYTGELFF. Filled out from reference TRBV7-8 and TRBJ2-2, the complete variable domain reads GAGVSQSPRYKVAKRGQDVALRCDPISGHVSLFWYQQALGQGPEFLTYFQNEAQLDKSGLPSDRFFAERPEGSVSTLKIQRTQQEDSAVYLCASSPPPSGSSLRTYTGELFFGEGSRLTVL.

This rearrangement joins TRBV6-1 to TRBJ2-5; the match to TRBD1 covers 12 bases. The CDR3 runs 14 residues. The germline V gene encodes CDR1 MNHNS and CDR2 SASEGT. J was trimmed by 5 bases and V by 4 bases; bases with no gene match: 2. CDR3 nucleotides: TGTGCCAGCAGTGCAGGGACAGGGGGCGAGACCCAGTACTTC. It specifies CASSAGTGGETQYF.

This clone was counted once. The CDR3 DNA sequence: TGTGCCAGCAGTTTAGGTCCGGGAGCAGATACGCAGTATTTT. Its translation is CASSLGPGADTQYF. The chain uses TRBV27 and TRBJ2-3, with D perhaps TRBD2 (6 bases). V lost 2 bases to trimming and J lost 4 bases, with 10 bases between them. This CDR3 has 14 residues. Germline V lookup: CDR1 MNHEY, CDR2 SMNVEV (reference sequence).

This sequence joins TRBV2 and TRBJ1-2; 8 bases match TRBD1. J was trimmed by 8 bases and V by 1 base; bases with no gene match: 6. CDR1 and CDR2 from the germline V gene are SNHLY and FYNNEI. This CDR3 has 14 amino acids. The DNA for the CDR3 is TGTGCCAGCAGTGAAGGGGCAGGGGGCAGAGGCTACACCTTC. The encoded protein is CASSEGAGGRGYTF.

This chain joins TRBV2 and TRBJ1-4; perhaps TRBD1 as D (5 bases). The CDR3 runs 15 residues. V was shortened by 3 bases and J by 1 base, with 9 bases between the two germline ends. Germline V gene sequence: CDR1 SNHLY, CDR2 FYNNEI. Written as DNA, the CDR3 is TGTGCCAGCAGTGAGGGGGGTCTAACTAATGAAAAACTGTTTTTT. Translating gives CASSEGGLTNEKLFF.